This is a list of T cell receptor beta chains from one sample in a study of shared clonotypes between healthy human individuals. Assay used: immunoSEQ multiplex PCR; TCRdb lists only in-frame clones, some missing. Counted here are 850,000 to 1,200,000 clones, about 75% occurring once; the ten biggest clones make up nearly 1.5%. Material: memory CD4+ T cells sorted from blood. Receptor source: a man aged 18 to 29 in good health. CDR3s include the opening cysteine and the closing phenylalanine or tryptophan. A D gene is named only where the DNA matches it firmly. Some rows mark clone size as missing; the rest say once, few, many or name a class of expanded clone.

D: TRBD1
J: TRBJ2-1
V: TRBV7-8
size: .
DNA: TGTGCCAGCAGCTTAGATGGACAGGGAAATAATGAGCAGTTCTTC
CDR3: CASSLDGQGNNEQFF

D: .
J: TRBJ2-5
V: TRBV7-2
size: .
DNA: TGTGCCAGCAGCCCCCGGACAGAGACGTACCAAGAGACCCAGTACTTC
CDR3: CASSPRTETYQETQYF

D: .
J: TRBJ2-5
V: TRBV5-3
size: few
DNA: TGTGCCAGCAGCGCCTCCGGGGTTGAGACCCAGTACTTC
CDR3: CASSASGVETQYF

D: .
J: TRBJ2-7
V: TRBV18
size: .
DNA: TGTGCCAGCTCACCGCCGGGGCAACCTAACGAGCAGTACTTC
CDR3: CASSPPGQPNEQYF

D: TRBD2
J: TRBJ2-6
V: TRBV6-1
size: .
DNA: TGTGCCAGCAGTGGCGGGGGCTCTGGGGCCAACGTCCTGACTTTC
CDR3: CASSGGGSGANVLTF

D: .
J: TRBJ1-2
V: TRBV7-2
size: .
DNA: TGTGCCAGCAGCTCGTCCGGGATATATGGCTACACCTTC
CDR3: CASSSSGIYGYTF

D: TRBD1
J: TRBJ2-7
V: TRBV4-3
size: few
DNA: TGCGCCAGCAGCCAAGGGACAGGGGGAGCCTACGAGCAGTACTTC
CDR3: CASSQGTGGAYEQYF

D: TRBD2
J: TRBJ2-3
V: TRBV12-5
size: .
DNA: TGTGCTAGTGGTTTGGTACCCGGTCTAGCGGGAGGGCTATCCTCGGCAGATACGCAGTATTTT
CDR3: CASGLVPGLAGGLSSADTQYF

D: .
J: TRBJ1-4
V: TRBV5-1
size: many
DNA: TGCGCCAGCAGCTTGGGTTCAGGACAGAATGAAAAACTGTTTTTT
CDR3: CASSLGSGQNEKLFF

D: .
J: TRBJ1-2
V: TRBV7-9
size: .
DNA: TGTGCCAGCAGCTTAGTGGAGGATGGCTACACCTTC
CDR3: CASSLVEDGYTF